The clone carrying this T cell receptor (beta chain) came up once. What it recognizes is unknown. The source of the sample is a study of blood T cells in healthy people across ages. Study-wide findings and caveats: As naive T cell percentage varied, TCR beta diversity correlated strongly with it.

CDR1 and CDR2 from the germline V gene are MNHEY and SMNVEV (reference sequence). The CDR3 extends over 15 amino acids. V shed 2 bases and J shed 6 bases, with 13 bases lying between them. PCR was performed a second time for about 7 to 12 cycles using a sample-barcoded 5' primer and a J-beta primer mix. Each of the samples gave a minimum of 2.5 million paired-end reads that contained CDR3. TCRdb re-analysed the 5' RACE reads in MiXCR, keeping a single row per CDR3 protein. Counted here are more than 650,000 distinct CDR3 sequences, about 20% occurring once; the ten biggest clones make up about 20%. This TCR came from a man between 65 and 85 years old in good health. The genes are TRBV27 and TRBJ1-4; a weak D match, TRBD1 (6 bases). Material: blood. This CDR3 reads CASSLLGGGDEKLFF. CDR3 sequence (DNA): TGTGCCAGCAGTTTACTGGGGGGCGGCGATGAAAAACTGTTTTTT.